This T cell receptor (beta chain) is from a study of cytomegalovirus exposure and HLA in healthy donors (dated by TCRdb to about 2017). The study in broad terms: In an earlier analysis of 587 of the donors, 276 Gb of sequence data and about 110 million unique TCR beta sequences from roughly 190 million T cells were reported. The study aimed to test whether cataloging public T cell receptors could reveal signatures of past pathogen exposure. The T cell repertoires of 666 subjects were profiled by immunosequencing and related to cytomegalovirus serostatus. Among roughly 370 genotyped donors of the cohort, an average of about 240,000 unique TCR beta nucleotide sequences were sequenced per donor, approximately 20% of them non-productive. The number of donors typed differed by locus, with 629-630 for A, B, C, DRB1 and DQB1, around 500 for DQA1, 606 for DPA1, and some 440 for DPB1. Rather than drawing on any new phenotypic data, the later analysis identified candidate immune exposures from TCR beta sequences and the way those sequences occurred across donors. To predict cytomegalovirus infection status, the study combined high-throughput TCR immunosequencing, statistical association of individual TCRs with disease status, and machine learning. HLA typing included class I and class II loci at four-digit resolution. In a later analysis, previously published TCR beta repertoires from roughly 710 donors were re-analyzed and high-resolution HLA genotyping was added so that TCR occurrence patterns could be studied. Donor age, sex, ethnicity and CMV serostatus were collected together with the repertoire data. An early release that covered about 600 HLA-typed donors contained around 300 gigabases of sequencing data and 75 million to 100 million unique TCR sequences. Roughly five DR-DQ haplotypes were treated as single units for association and clustering because of strong linkage in the cohort. Along with the roughly 710-subject first cohort, a separate validation cohort of some 130 different subjects was used. Of the roughly 390 genotyped donors, 65% to 90% were placed in the genetic ancestry cluster associated with self-reported Caucasian donors. A later genetic analysis took genome-wide SNP genotypes for about three fifths of the 666 donors and used that subset as a discovery cohort. All discovery cohort repertoires had been generated on a single sequencing platform. An earlier analysis of around 640 of the donors used high-throughput TCR beta sequencing to judge whether each TCR beta V gene segment behaved as functional or pseudogenic. What the work shows at the level of the full study, not this receptor alone: This cohort had only TCR beta chains sequenced, and the lack of alpha or paired-chain data limited which features could be detected. According to a later analysis, TCR association rates differed among HLA loci, with DRB1 alleles showing the most associated TCRs and HLA-C alleles showing the fewest. Because HLA typing was unavailable for some donors at each locus, only the typed subset was used in association tests. Most TCR sequences were seen in very few donors, while some public TCRs were found in many individuals. Compared with the approximately 600-donor mean, donors in an Asian-associated ancestry cluster had fewer N-insertions in productive TCRs, according to a later genetic analysis. Because counts were too low, approximately 18 rarely observed V segments, including chromosome 9 orphons, were excluded from the earlier analysis of 587 of the donors. In a later analysis, HLA-associated TCR beta chains were found to be more clonally expanded and to have lower generation probabilities than equally common non-associated chains. A cluster of highly shared sequence variants was judged likely to represent a technical artifact of the sequencing pipeline. The authors suggested that the approach could potentially be extended to other disease states and immunological phenotypes. Linkage disequilibrium might explain the correlated functional status among segregating V segments, but an unknown experimental factor could not be excluded. An association between a missense DCLRE1C variant and V-gene and J-gene trimming of TCR beta chains was found in a later genetic analysis and replicated in an independent cohort. Several of the top co-occurrence clusters appeared to be linked to parvovirus B19, influenza, CMV and Epstein-Barr virus, according to a later analysis. Some IMGT-functional V segments, including TRBV6-2 and TRBV6-3, could not be told apart with the 87-base-pair reads, so those segments were excluded. A later analysis associated 16,951 TCR beta sequences with specific HLA alleles at a false discovery rate of 0.05. In vitro tests confirmed that a few of the cytomegalovirus-associated TCR beta chains recognize cytomegalovirus antigens. CMV serostatus was the only immune exposure information available for the cohort. Broadly in line with IMGT annotations, most TCR beta V segments showed up in productive rearrangements about 90% or about 30% of the time in an earlier analysis of about 500 of the donors. A further reported finding was that TCR beta sequences accurately predicted the HLA-A and HLA-B alleles for most subjects in the first cohort. A total of fewer than 200 TCR beta chains were listed by the study as associated with cytomegalovirus. In both the original and validation cohorts, the classifier was reported to diagnose cytomegalovirus status with high specificity and sensitivity. When HLA alleles, especially DR and DQ, strongly co-occurred, attributing TCR associations to individual alleles was difficult. Presence/absence analyses assumed roughly uniform sequencing depth across donors, an assumption that may not hold. According to a later analysis, most CMV-associated TCR beta chains appeared to be HLA-restricted, and the HLA associations seemed to be driven largely by CMV exposure.

The cohort comprised some 700 healthy bone marrow donors. Cohort members were all nominally healthy when sampled, although unrecorded immune exposures were likely present. Of the 666 cohort members, approximately 290 had a positive CMV serostatus and roughly 370 had a negative one, while no CMV serostatus was recorded for the donor. Each donor provided a peripheral blood sample, and peripheral blood mononuclear cells were used for TCR beta sequencing. Genomic DNA was extracted from the blood cell samples with the Qiagen DNeasy Blood Extraction Kit. Including cysteine and phenylalanine, the CDR3 has 13 amino acids. The only DNA kept is the CDR3, 39 bases in frame from the first base. From a lookup of the germline V gene, CDR1 and CDR2 are MDHEN and SYDVKM. The trim is 6 bases for V and 6 bases for J, with a gap of 14 bases between the germline ends. Library prep was done by the immunoSEQ multiplex PCR assay. A mixture of 60 forward primers for TCR Vbeta segments and 13 reverse primers for TCR Jbeta segments was used in the multiplex PCR. Amplification of the CDR3 region of rearranged TCR beta genes was performed with a multiplex PCR assay on genomic DNA. The Illumina HiSeq System was used to sequence the amplified TCR beta libraries as 87-base-pair reads. The authors processed their data as follows. In a later analysis, tens of millions of unique TCR beta chains were counted across the 500 to 850 repertoires, and roughly 11 million of these chains were shared by at least two donors. A nearest-neighbor algorithm error-corrected the raw reads and collapsed the reads into unique sequences, merging closely related sequences to remove PCR and sequencing errors. CDR3 sequences were aligned to IMGT reference sequences to assign V, D and J gene segments. For a sequence to be retained, a match of at least six nucleotides was required to both a V gene segment and a J gene segment. A rearrangement counted as productive if the CDR3 had no stop codons and remained in frame with V and J, and every other rearrangement counted as non-productive. CDR3 was defined according to IMGT convention as the region running from the second conserved V-encoded cysteine to the conserved J-encoded phenylalanine. Sequences without an unambiguous match to a single V gene segment were excluded from the earlier analysis of a few hundred of the donors. An earlier analysis of a few hundred of the donors called V segments functional above 56.7% productive rearrangements and segregating when the between-donor standard deviation exceeded 5%. A statistical classification framework was built to diagnose cytomegalovirus status from the catalog of TCR beta chain sequences. V and J gene assignment, in a later analysis, came from comparing TCR nucleotide sequences with IMGT/GENE-DB human TR gene sequences. In a later analysis, CDR3 sequences and most-parsimonious VDJ recombination scenarios were assigned using the TCRdist pipeline. A later analysis defined each TCR beta chain by its CDR3 amino acid sequence plus V-gene family, and excluded reads lacking a unique V-gene family. A later analysis removed nearly 600 highly shared, low-generation-probability nucleotide sequences to deal with suspected cross-contamination and a sequencing artifact. For each public chain, a later analysis derived a clonal expansion index from normalized ranks of inferred template counts within each repertoire. A later analysis computed generation probabilities with a VDJ recombination model fitted to out-of-frame rearrangements, and checked the results against IGoR. A later analysis scored TCR-TCR, TCR-HLA and TCR-CMV co-occurrence with hypergeometric tests, applying a repertoire-size bias correction to TCR pairs. False discovery rates were estimated in a later analysis by permuting HLA or CMV assignments 20 times. In a later analysis, co-occurring TCRs were grouped using DBSCAN, with TCRdist sequence similarity added in when clustering inside HLA-allele-positive subsets. For co-occurrence clustering, repertoires with fewer than 30,000 or more than 120,000 public chains were excluded, along with about five repertoires with anomalous nucleotide sharing. TCRdb's version of the immuneACCESS table is confined to in-frame rearrangements and falls short of the full clone set. An unresolved V gene accounts for under half of the shortfall where checked; the remainder is of unknown origin. The DNA gave D and trimming, while V, J and clone size come from that table. For this sample the table gives some 130,000 clones, of which 70% to 80% were detected only once. Jointly, the top ten make up approximately 2.9% of the sample.

As to this clone: What this receptor recognizes is not known. No base quality values were provided; no much bigger clone lies one nucleotide off.

The sample taken for sequencing was PBMCs. The chain joins TRBV28 to TRBJ1-1, with no reliable assignment of the D segment. The receptor comes from a human donor in good health. The CDR3 loop reads CASSIGRLAEAFF. The nucleotide sequence is TGTGCCAGCAGCATCGGCAGGTTGGCTGAAGCTTTCTTT.